The source of this T cell receptor (beta chain) is a study of CD4 T cells in relation to SARS-CoV-2 and coronaviruses. The table came from immunoSEQ multiplex PCR; TCRdb's copy has only in-frame clones and leaves some out. The sample lists around 20,000 clones, around 68% seen once, with over 15% in the top ten. CD4+ T cells from unexposed donors were obtained before the COVID-19 pandemic (2011-2018). The cells were cultured for about ten days before CD4+ T cells were isolated. About this clone: Antigen unknown.

The junction had 0 bases not matched to a gene; V was cut back by 2 bases and J by 1 base. Per germline, CDR1 SGHRS and CDR2 YFSETQ. The CDR3 runs 14 residues. The receptor was isolated from a human donor in good health. Material for sequencing was CD4+ T cells from PBMCs, cultured in vitro. The genes are TRBV5-1 and TRBJ2-3; 8 bases line up with TRBD2. The CDR3 protein is CASSFSGGTDTQYF. CDR3 DNA: TGCGCCAGCAGCTTTAGCGGGGGCACAGATACGCAGTATTTT.